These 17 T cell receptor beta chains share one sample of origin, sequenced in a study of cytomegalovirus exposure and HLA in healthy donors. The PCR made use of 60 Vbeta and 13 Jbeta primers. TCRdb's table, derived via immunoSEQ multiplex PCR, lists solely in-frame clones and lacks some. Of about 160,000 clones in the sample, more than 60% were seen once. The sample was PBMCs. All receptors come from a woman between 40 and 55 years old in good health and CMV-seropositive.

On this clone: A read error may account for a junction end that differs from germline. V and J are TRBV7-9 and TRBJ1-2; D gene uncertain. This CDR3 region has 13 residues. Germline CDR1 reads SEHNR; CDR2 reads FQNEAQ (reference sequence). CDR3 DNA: TGTTCCAGCAGCTTAGAAGTTGGCTCTGGCTACACCTTC. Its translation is CSSSLEVGSGYTF.

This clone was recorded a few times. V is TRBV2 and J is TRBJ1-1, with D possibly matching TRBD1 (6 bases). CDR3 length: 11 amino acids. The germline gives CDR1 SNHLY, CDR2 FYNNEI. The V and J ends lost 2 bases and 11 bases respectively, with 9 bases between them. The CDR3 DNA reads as TGTGCCAGCAGTGAAACAGGGACGGCTTTCTTT. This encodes CASSETGTAFF. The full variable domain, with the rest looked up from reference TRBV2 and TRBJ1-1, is EPEVTQTPSHQVTQMGQEVILRCVPISNHLYFYWYRQILGQKVEFLVSFYNNEISEKSEIFDDQFSVERPDGSNFTLKIRSTKLEDSAMYFCASSETGTAFFGQGTRLTVV.

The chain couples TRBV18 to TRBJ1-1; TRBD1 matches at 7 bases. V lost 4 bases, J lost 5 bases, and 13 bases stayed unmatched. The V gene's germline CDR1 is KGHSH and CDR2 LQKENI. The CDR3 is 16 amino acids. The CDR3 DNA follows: TGTGCCAGCTCACGGAGTTACTCAGGGGGGAGAACTGAAGCTTTCTTT. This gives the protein CASSRSYSGGRTEAFF. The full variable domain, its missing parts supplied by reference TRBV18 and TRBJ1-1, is NAGVMQNPRHLVRRRGQEARLRCSPMKGHSHVYWYRQLPEEGLKFMVYLQKENIIDESGMPKERFSAEFPKEGPSILRIQQVVRGDSAAYFCASSRSYSGGRTEAFFGQGTRLTVV.

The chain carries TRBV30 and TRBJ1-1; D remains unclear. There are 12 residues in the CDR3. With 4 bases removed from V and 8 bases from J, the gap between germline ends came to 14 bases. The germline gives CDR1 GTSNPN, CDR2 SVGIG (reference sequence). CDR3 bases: TGTGCCTGGACCCCCGAACGGGAAGAAGCTTTCTTT. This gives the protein CAWTPEREEAFF.

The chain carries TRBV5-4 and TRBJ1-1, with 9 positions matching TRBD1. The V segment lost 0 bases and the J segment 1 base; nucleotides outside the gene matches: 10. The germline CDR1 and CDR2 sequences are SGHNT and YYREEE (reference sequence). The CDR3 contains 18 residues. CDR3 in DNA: TGTGCCAGCAGCTTGGCGATAGGGACAGGGATAAAGAACACTGAAGCTTTCTTT. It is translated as CASSLAIGTGIKNTEAFF.

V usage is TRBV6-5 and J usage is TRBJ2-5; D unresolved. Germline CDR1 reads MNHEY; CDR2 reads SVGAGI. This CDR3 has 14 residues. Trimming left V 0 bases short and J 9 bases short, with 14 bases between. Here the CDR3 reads CASSYSRLARSQYF. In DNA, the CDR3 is TGTGCCAGCAGTTACTCCCGACTGGCACGTTCCCAGTACTTC.

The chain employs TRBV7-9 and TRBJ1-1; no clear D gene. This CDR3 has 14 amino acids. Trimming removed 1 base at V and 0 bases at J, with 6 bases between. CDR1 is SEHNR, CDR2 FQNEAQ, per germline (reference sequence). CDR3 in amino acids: CASSLGLMNTEAFF. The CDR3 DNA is TGTGCCAGCAGCTTAGGACTGATGAACACTGAAGCTTTCTTT.

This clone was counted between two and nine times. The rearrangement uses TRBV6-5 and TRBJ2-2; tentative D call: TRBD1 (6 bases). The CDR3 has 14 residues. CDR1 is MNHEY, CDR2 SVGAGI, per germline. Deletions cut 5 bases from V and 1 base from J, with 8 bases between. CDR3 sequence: CASSGQRNTGELFF. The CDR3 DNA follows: TGTGCCAGCAGTGGACAGAGGAACACCGGGGAGCTGTTTTTT.

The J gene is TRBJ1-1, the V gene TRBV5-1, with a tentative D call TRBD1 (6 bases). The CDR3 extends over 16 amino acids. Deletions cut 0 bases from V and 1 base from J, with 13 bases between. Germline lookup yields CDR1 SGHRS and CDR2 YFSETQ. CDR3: CASSLALWGPNTEAFF. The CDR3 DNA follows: TGCGCCAGCAGCTTGGCCCTCTGGGGGCCGAACACTGAAGCTTTCTTT. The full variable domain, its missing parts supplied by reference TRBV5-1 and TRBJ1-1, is KAGVTQTPRYLIKTRGQQVTLSCSPISGHRSVSWYQQTPGQGLQFLFEYFSETQRNKGNFPGRFSGRQFSNSRSEMNVSTLELGDSALYLCASSLALWGPNTEAFFGQGTRLTVV.

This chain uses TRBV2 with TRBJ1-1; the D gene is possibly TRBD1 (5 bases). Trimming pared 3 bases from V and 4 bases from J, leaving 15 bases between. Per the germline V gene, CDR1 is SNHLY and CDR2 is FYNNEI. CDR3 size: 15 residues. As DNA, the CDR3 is TGTGCCAGCAGTGACCAAAAGGGGTTCGGCACTGAAGCTTTCTTT. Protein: CASSDQKGFGTEAFF.

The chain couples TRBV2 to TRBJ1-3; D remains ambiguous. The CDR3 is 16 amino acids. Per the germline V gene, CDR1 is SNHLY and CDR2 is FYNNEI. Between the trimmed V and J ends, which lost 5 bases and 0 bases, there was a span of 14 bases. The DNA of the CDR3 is TGTGCCAGCAGTCTCGTCAGTGGCAGCTCTGGAAACACCATATATTTT. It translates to CASSLVSGSSGNTIYF.

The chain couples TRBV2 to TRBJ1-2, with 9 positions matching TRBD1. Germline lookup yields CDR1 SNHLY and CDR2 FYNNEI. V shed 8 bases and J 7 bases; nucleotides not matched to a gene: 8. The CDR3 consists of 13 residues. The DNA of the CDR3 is TGTGCCAGCCAGCAACAGGGGGCGCTTGGCTACACCTTC. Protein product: CASQQQGALGYTF.

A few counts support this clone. The CDR3 protein is CASSQERLERVYGYTF. The CDR3 DNA reads TGCGCCAGCAGCCAAGAGAGGTTGGAGAGAGTCTATGGCTACACCTTC. The genes are TRBV4-3 and TRBJ1-2, with D uncertain. Trimming took off 0 bases at V and 4 bases at J, with 15 bases between the two ends. Germline-derived CDR1 and CDR2 are LGHNA and YSLEER. This CDR3 region has 16 residues.

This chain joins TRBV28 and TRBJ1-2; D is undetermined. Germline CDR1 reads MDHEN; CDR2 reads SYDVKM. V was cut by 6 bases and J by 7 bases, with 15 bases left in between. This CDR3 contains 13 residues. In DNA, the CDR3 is TGTGCCAGCAGGAGAACTTTGGAGGTTGGCTACACCTTC. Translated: CASRRTLEVGYTF.

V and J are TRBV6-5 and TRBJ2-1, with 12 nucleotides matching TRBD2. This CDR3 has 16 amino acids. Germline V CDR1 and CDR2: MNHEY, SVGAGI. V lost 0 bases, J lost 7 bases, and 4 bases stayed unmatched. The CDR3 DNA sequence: TGTGCCAGCAGTTACTCGAAGACTAGCGGGGGAAATGAGCAGTTCTTC. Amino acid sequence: CASSYSKTSGGNEQFF.

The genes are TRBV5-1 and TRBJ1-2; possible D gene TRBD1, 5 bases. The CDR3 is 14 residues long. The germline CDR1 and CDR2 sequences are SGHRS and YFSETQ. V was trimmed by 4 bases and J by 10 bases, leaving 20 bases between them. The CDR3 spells CASSLLQDNAVYTF. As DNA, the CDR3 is TGCGCCAGCAGCCTATTACAGGATAACGCTGTCTACACCTTC.

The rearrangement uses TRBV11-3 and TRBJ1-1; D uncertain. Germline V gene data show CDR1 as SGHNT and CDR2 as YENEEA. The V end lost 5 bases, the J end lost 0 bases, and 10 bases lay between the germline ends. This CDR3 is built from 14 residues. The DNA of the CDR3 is TGTGCCAGCAGCCCGGGAGGTGTGAACACTGAAGCTTTCTTT. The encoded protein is CASSPGGVNTEAFF.